A single sample is the source of the 3 T cell receptor beta chains below, sequenced in a study of CD8+CD57+ T cells in acquired aplastic anemia. For CDR3 and TCR beta VDJ profiling, genomic DNA was the template used. TCRdb independently ran MiXCR on the reads; one entry per CDR3 protein. Among some 120,000 distinct CDR3 sequences, around 50% were seen once, and the ten largest hold 2% to 3%. The sample taken for sequencing was sorted CD4+, CD8+, or CD8+CD57+ T cells (not recorded which) from PBMCs. The receptors derive from a human donor in good health, serving as a control.

Comments on this clonotype: With a much larger clone just one base away, this may be a read error. The conserved phenylalanine or tryptophan is not found at the CDR3 terminus, so this likely reflects a read error. V and J are TRBV18 and TRBJ1-2; D is undetermined. The CDR3 totals 13 residues. Germline CDR1 is KGHSH and CDR2 is LQKENI. V lost 2 bases to trimming and J lost 2 bases, with 6 bases between them. The CDR3 nucleotides read TGTGCCAGCTCACCAGACGCCAACTATGGCTACACCCTC. Translation: CASSPDANYGYTL.

This clonotype was picked up many times. The chain employs TRBV7-2 and TRBJ1-2, with TRBD1 matching over 7 bases. This CDR3 is built from 14 residues. Germline CDR1 is SGHTA and CDR2 is FQGNSA. V lost 5 bases to trimming and J lost 7 bases; unmatched junction nucleotides: 10. For the CDR3, the DNA is TGTGCCAGCAGCCCTGACAGGGACTTCGGTGGCTACACCTTC. Translated, it gives CASSPDRDFGGYTF.

The V and J genes are TRBV11-1 and TRBJ1-6, with 10 bases lining up with TRBD1. J gave up 5 bases and V 5 bases, and 6 bases lay outside the gene matches. Germline values: CDR1 SGHAT, CDR2 FQDESV (reference sequence). This CDR3 spans 16 amino acids. The CDR3 loop reads CASSRGDRGHNSPLHF. The DNA for the CDR3 is TGTGCCAGCAGCCGGGGGGACAGGGGCCATAATTCACCCCTCCACTTT.